A single sample gave rise to the 28 T cell receptor beta chains below, sequenced in a study of blood T cell repertoires in COVID-19. Profiling relied on immunoSEQ multiplex PCR, and the TCRdb table lists in-frame clones only, not all of them. The sample has about 200,000 clones, roughly 90% seen once; the top ten hold approximately 0.5%. Sequenced: peripheral blood. Receptors were obtained from a man aged 45-65 years with acute or convalescent COVID-19.

This CDR3 is CASSLTGTGIGYGYTF. CDR3 in DNA: TGTGCCAGCAGTTTAACGGGGACAGGGATCGGCTATGGCTACACCTTC. V and J are TRBV28 and TRBJ1-2, with TRBD1 identical over 9 bases. The ends lost 2 bases at V and 4 bases at J; junction bases unmatched: 8. The CDR3 runs 16 residues. Looked up from germline, CDR1 is MDHEN and CDR2 is SYDVKM.

About this clone itself: An end of the junction does not agree with germline; a read error may underlie this. This chain uses TRBV9 with TRBJ2-1, with D maybe TRBD2 (6 bases). CDR1 and CDR2 (germline): SGDLS, YYNGEE. The CDR3 covers 18 residues. The CDR3 is CASSSPLVAEGSDNEQFF. CDR3 coding DNA: TGTGCCAGCAGCTCCCCTTTGGTAGCGGAGGGCTCCGACAATGAGCAGTTCTTC.

This clone was counted only a few times. Being one base from a much bigger clone, this may be a read error. The chain has TRBV5-4 and TRBJ2-2, with a weak D call TRBD1 (6 bases). CDR1 is SGHNT and CDR2 is YYREEE in the germline V gene (reference sequence). The V gene lost 3 bases and the J gene lost 2 bases, with 8 bases spanning the gap. The CDR3 spans 14 residues. The CDR3 sequence is CASSSQGNTGELFF. The DNA for the CDR3 is TGTGCCAGCAGCTCACAGGGAAACACCGGGGAGCTGTTTTTT.

The J gene is TRBJ2-7, the V gene TRBV28, with TRBD2 matching 13 bases. V lost 5 bases to trimming and J lost 3 bases; unmatched junction nucleotides: 1. Germline CDR1 reads MDHEN; CDR2 reads SYDVKM. This CDR3 has 14 residues. The CDR3 region is CASSGLAGDYEQYF. The CDR3 nucleotides read TGTGCCAGCAGTGGACTAGCGGGAGACTACGAGCAGTACTTC.

V gene TRBV11-2 combines with J gene TRBJ2-7; 8 bases are shared with TRBD2. CDR3 size: 15 residues. Germline CDR1 SGHAT, CDR2 FQNNGV. V gave up 4 bases and J gave up 7 bases; unmatched junction bases: 12. In DNA form, the CDR3 reads TGTGCCAGCAGCTCCCCATTGGGGCCGGGAGGGGAGCAGTACTTC. It codes for CASSSPLGPGGEQYF.

This clone was detected ten times or more. The rearrangement joins TRBV20-1 to TRBJ1-2; D unclear. The CDR3 has 11 amino acids. V was clipped by 4 bases and J by 3 bases, with 6 bases between them. From germline, CDR1 is DFQATT and CDR2 SNEGSKA (reference sequence). DNA of the CDR3: TGCAGTGCTACCTTCGACTATGGCTACACCTTC. Translated: CSATFDYGYTF.

The chain has TRBV28 and TRBJ1-4, with 8 bases fitting TRBD1. The germline CDR1 and CDR2 sequences are MDHEN and SYDVKM. The junction had 11 bases not matched to a gene; V was cut back by 6 bases and J by 8 bases. CDR3 length: 15 residues. CDR3 loop: CASRTFGQGWEKLFF. DNA of the CDR3: TGTGCCAGCAGAACTTTCGGACAGGGTTGGGAAAAACTGTTTTTT.

This chain links TRBV6-6 with TRBJ2-1; 9 nucleotides match TRBD1. The CDR3 spans 13 residues. Germline trimming cut 5 bases from V and 6 bases from J; bases unmatched to any gene: 2. Germline CDR1 MNHNY, CDR2 SVGAGI (reference sequence). CDR3 sequence (DNA): TGTGCCAGCAGTAGGACAGGGGTCAATGAGCAGTTCTTC. Translation gives CASSRTGVNEQFF.

This clone was seen just once. The rearrangement joins TRBV7-9 to TRBJ2-7; 8 bases are a match to TRBD1. Trimming removed 5 bases from V and 9 bases from J; junction bases left unmatched: 6. The CDR3 consists of 12 residues. Germline CDR1 and CDR2: SEHNR and FQNEAQ (reference sequence). CDR3 sequence reads: CASSLAQGAQYV. CDR3 DNA sequence: TGTGCCAGCAGCCTCGCCCAGGGGGCGCAGTACGTC.

This chain links TRBV28 with TRBJ2-2; TRBD1 matches 7 bases. The CDR3 runs to 16 residues. V was pared by 5 bases and J by 0 bases, with 6 bases of the junction left unmatched. Germline V gene data show CDR1 as MDHEN and CDR2 as SYDVKM. CDR3 sequence: CASSPGQDPNTGELFF. The CDR3 DNA follows: TGTGCCAGCAGTCCAGGACAGGACCCGAACACCGGGGAGCTGTTTTTT. Full variable domain (outside the CDR3, taken from reference TRBV28 and TRBJ2-2): DVKVTQSSRYLVKRTGEKVFLECVQDMDHENMFWYRQDPGLGLRLIYFSYDVKMKEKGDIPEGYSVSREKKERFSLILESASTNQTSMYLCASSPGQDPNTGELFFGEGSRLTVL.

This clone was recorded once. The chain is built from TRBV27 and TRBJ1-6; tentatively, D is TRBD1 (5 bases). The V end was cut by 0 bases, the J end by 6 bases, with 9 bases between. Germline values: CDR1 MNHEY, CDR2 SMNVEV (reference sequence). The CDR3 spans 15 residues. CDR3 residues: CASSLSGQGNSPLHF. DNA for the CDR3: TGTGCCAGCAGTTTATCTGGGCAGGGTAATTCACCCCTCCACTTT.

CDR3 in amino acids: CASSQVSLHLGQLNEKLFF. The CDR3 DNA reads TGCGCCAGCAGCCAAGTCTCACTCCACCTGGGACAACTTAATGAAAAACTGTTTTTT. V usage is TRBV4-1 and J usage is TRBJ1-4, with TRBD1 as a possible D gene (6 bases). Trimming took 1 base from V and 4 from J, leaving 22 bases between them. This CDR3 has 19 amino acids. From germline, CDR1 is MGHRA and CDR2 YSYEKL.

The CDR3 nucleotides read TGTGCCAGCACCCCCCCCCGATACAGGGGGCGTCACGAGACCCAGTACTTC. Encoded protein: CASTPPRYRGRHETQYF. The V call is TRBV28, the J call TRBJ2-5, with TRBD1 identical over 9 bases. Germline lookup yields CDR1 MDHEN and CDR2 SYDVKM. Trimming took 7 bases from V and 5 from J; bases not matched to a gene: 17. This CDR3 contains 17 residues.

The chain couples TRBV7-2 to TRBJ2-5; D may be TRBD1 (5 bases). Germline CDR1 reads SGHTA; CDR2 reads FQGNSA. The CDR3 loop spans 14 amino acids. Trimming took off 3 bases at V and 5 bases at J, with 13 bases between the two ends. The CDR3 loop reads CASSLGRQTETQYF. Written as DNA, the CDR3 is TGTGCCAGCAGCTTGGGGCGGCAGACGGAGACCCAGTACTTC. Filled out from reference TRBV7-2 and TRBJ2-5, the complete variable domain reads GAGVSQSPSNKVTEKGKDVELRCDPISGHTALYWYRQSLGQGLEFLIYFQGNSAPDKSGLPSDRFSAERTGGSVSTLTIQRTQQEDSAVYLCASSLGRQTETQYFGPGTRLLVL.

Here the CDR3 reads CASSQEGLPTAGYTF. In DNA, the CDR3 is TGTGCCAGCAGCCAAGAGGGCCTCCCAACGGCCGGCTACACCTTC. The chain has TRBV4-2 and TRBJ1-2; no definite D call. CDR3 size: 15 residues. V was trimmed by 0 bases and J by 8 bases, leaving 16 bases between them. Germline V gene sequence: CDR1 LGHNA, CDR2 YNFKEQ.

CDR3 in amino acids: CASSSLAGAGTDTQYF. CDR3 DNA sequence: TGTGCCAGCAGTTCACTAGCGGGAGCGGGCACAGATACGCAGTATTTT. This chain joins TRBV27 and TRBJ2-3, with 11 nucleotides matching TRBD2. The CDR3 contains 16 residues. V shed 4 bases and J 1 base; nucleotides not matched to a gene: 4. Germline values: CDR1 MNHEY, CDR2 SMNVEV (reference sequence).

The chain employs TRBV7-8 and TRBJ2-5; D is unresolved. The V gene lost 5 bases and the J gene lost 0 bases, with 10 bases spanning the gap. This CDR3 has 14 residues. The germline gives CDR1 SGHVS, CDR2 FQNEAQ. The CDR3, as DNA: TGTGCCAGCAGCCCGAAGAACAACCAAGAGACCCAGTACTTC. Encoded protein: CASSPKNNQETQYF. Filled out from reference TRBV7-8 and TRBJ2-5, the complete variable domain reads GAGVSQSPRYKVAKRGQDVALRCDPISGHVSLFWYQQALGQGPEFLTYFQNEAQLDKSGLPSDRFFAERPEGSVSTLKIQRTQQEDSAVYLCASSPKNNQETQYFGPGTRLLVL.

This clone has only one observation. The chain employs TRBV6-5 and TRBJ2-6, with D maybe TRBD1 (5 bases). CDR1 MNHEY and CDR2 SVGAGI come from the germline V gene. The CDR3 runs to 14 residues. V was trimmed by 10 bases and J by 1 base, leaving 11 bases between them. CDR3 region: CATTQGSGANVLTF. In DNA, the CDR3 is TGTGCCACGACTCAGGGATCTGGGGCCAACGTCCTGACTTTC.

V usage is TRBV5-1 and J usage is TRBJ2-1; 10 bases agree with TRBD2. Germline CDR1 SGHRS, CDR2 YFSETQ. CDR3 length: 16 amino acids. V dropped 4 bases and J dropped 0; count of bases not matched to a gene: 4. CDR3: CASSIRLAGSYNEQFF. CDR3 nucleotides: TGCGCCAGCAGCATCAGACTAGCGGGCTCCTACAATGAGCAGTTCTTC.

The chain employs TRBV5-4 and TRBJ1-2, with 12 bases aligning to TRBD1. The germline gives CDR1 SGHNT, CDR2 YYREEE (reference sequence). The CDR3 runs to 15 residues. With V trimmed by 5 bases and J by 9 bases, 11 bases remained unmatched. The CDR3 is CASRASGTGGKSYTF. DNA of the CDR3: TGTGCCAGCAGGGCCTCCGGGACAGGGGGCAAGAGCTACACCTTC.

As to this clone: Lacking the conserved final phenylalanine or tryptophan, this CDR3 likely reflects a read error. The DNA is omitted, as the CDR3 cannot be located on it reliably, and the CDR3 follows TCRdb's listing. The J gene is TRBJ1-3, the V gene TRBV7-8; TRBD1, as called in the table, went unchecked against the DNA. The CDR3 spans 10 residues, counting both ends. Germline loops: CDR1 SGHVS, CDR2 FQNEAQ. CDR3 in amino acids: CASSLSWTGV.

This clone was detected only a few times. The V gene is TRBV18, the J gene TRBJ2-7; a weak D match, TRBD2 (5 bases). The germline V and J ends were trimmed by 0 bases and 2 bases, with 5 bases remaining between them. This CDR3 spans 13 amino acids. CDR1 KGHSH and CDR2 LQKENI come from the germline V gene. The DNA of the CDR3 is TGTGCCAGCTCACCACCGGGAGCCTACGAGCAGTACTTC. Translating it yields CASSPPGAYEQYF.

The count of this clone is one. V is TRBV6-2 or TRBV6-3 and J is TRBJ1-5; no clear D. This CDR3 region has 14 residues. Germline-derived CDR1 and CDR2 are MNHEY and SVGEGT. Between the trimmed V and J ends, which lost 4 bases and 7 bases, there was a span of 14 bases. The CDR3 DNA reads as TGTGCCAGCAGTTCCCAGACCTGGGAGCAGCCCCAGCATTTT. Amino acids: CASSSQTWEQPQHF.

In its sample, this clone was seen once. The chain links TRBV29-1 to TRBJ2-7, with D possibly being TRBD1 (6 bases). The CDR3 consists of 13 residues. Germline CDR1 reads SQVTM; CDR2 reads ANQGSEA. Trimming stripped 6 bases from V and 6 bases from J, with 18 bases between. DNA for the CDR3: TGCAGCGTCCTTAGCGCCAGGGGATCCGAGCAGTACGTC. It specifies CSVLSARGSEQYV.

The rearrangement joins TRBV5-1 to TRBJ2-7; 14 bases map to TRBD2. Per germline, CDR1 SGHRS and CDR2 YFSETQ. CDR3 length: 16 amino acids. J was trimmed by 5 bases and V by 0 bases; bases with no gene match: 4. CDR3 nucleotide sequence: TGCGCCAGCAGCTTGGGACTAGCGGGAGGGCCAAACGAGCAGTACTTC. It yields the protein CASSLGLAGGPNEQYF. The full variable domain, rest sourced from reference TRBV5-1 and TRBJ2-7, is KAGVTQTPRYLIKTRGQQVTLSCSPISGHRSVSWYQQTPGQGLQFLFEYFSETQRNKGNFPGRFSGRQFSNSRSEMNVSTLELGDSALYLCASSLGLAGGPNEQYFGPGTRLTVT.

V gene TRBV7-2 combines with J gene TRBJ2-2; 10 nucleotides agree with TRBD2. Germline V gene sequence: CDR1 SGHTA, CDR2 FQGNSA. With 3 bases clipped from V and 6 bases from J, the junction kept 7 bases outside the gene matches. The CDR3 has 16 residues. The chain's CDR3 is CASSFASGSFAGELFF. In DNA form, the CDR3 reads TGTGCCAGCAGCTTTGCTAGCGGGAGTTTCGCCGGGGAGCTGTTTTTT.

The genes are TRBV19 and TRBJ1-1; D remains ambiguous. Germline V gives CDR1 LNHDA, CDR2 SQIVND (reference sequence). The CDR3 contains 12 residues. V dropped 3 bases and J dropped 3 bases, with 5 bases sitting between them. The CDR3 region has the DNA TGTGCCAGTAGTATGAGGGACACTGAAGCTTTCTTT. Amino acid sequence: CASSMRDTEAFF.

This chain joins TRBV5-1 and TRBJ2-6; D perhaps matches TRBD1 (6 bases). CDR1 and CDR2 from the germline V gene are SGHRS and YFSETQ. V was shortened by 1 base and J by 2 bases, with 13 bases between the two germline ends. The CDR3 runs to 17 residues. The CDR3 DNA is TGCGCCAGCAGCTTGAGGTTGGGGGCTCCTGGGGCCAACGTCCTGACTTTC. This encodes CASSLRLGAPGANVLTF.